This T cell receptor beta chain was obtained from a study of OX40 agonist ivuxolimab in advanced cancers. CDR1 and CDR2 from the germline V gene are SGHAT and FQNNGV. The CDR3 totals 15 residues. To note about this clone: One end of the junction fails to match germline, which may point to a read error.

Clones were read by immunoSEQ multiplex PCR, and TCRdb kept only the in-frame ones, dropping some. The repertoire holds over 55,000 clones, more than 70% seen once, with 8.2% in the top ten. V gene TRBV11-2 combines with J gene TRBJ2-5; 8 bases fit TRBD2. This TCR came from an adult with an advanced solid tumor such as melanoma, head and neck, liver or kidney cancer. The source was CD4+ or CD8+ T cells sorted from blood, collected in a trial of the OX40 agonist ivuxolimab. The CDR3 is CASSLNSGALEAQYF. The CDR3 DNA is TGTGCCAGCAGCTTGAATAGCGGGGCCCTAGAGGCCCAGTACTTC.